The 22 T cell receptor beta chains below were found in one sample sequenced in a study of human thymus T cells. Produced via immunoSEQ multiplex PCR; TCRdb's table is partial and in-frame only. The sample comprises 40,000 to 55,000 clones, 94% of which are singletons, and roughly 0.12% rests with the top ten. Sequencing input: blood. Receptors originate from a boy less than two years old with a congenital heart defect but otherwise immunologically healthy.

J is TRBJ1-2 and V is TRBV27, with 8 positions matching TRBD1. Losses at the gene ends were 5 bases for V and 4 bases for J; bases not matched to a gene: 3. The germline V gene has CDR1 MNHEY and CDR2 SMNVEV (reference sequence). The CDR3 loop spans 13 amino acids. This CDR3 reads CASSPGQGYGYTF. The CDR3 DNA is TGTGCCAGCAGTCCCGGACAGGGCTATGGCTACACCTTC.

This clone was seen a handful of times. This CDR3 reads CASSEETQYF. In DNA, the CDR3 is TGTGCCAGCAGTGAAGAGACCCAGTACTTC. The chain recombines TRBV2 with TRBJ2-5; D uncertain. Germline V gene data show CDR1 as SNHLY and CDR2 as FYNNEI. Trimming cost V 1 base and J 6 bases, with 0 bases left between them. The CDR3 sequence is 10 residues long.

This chain uses TRBV13 with TRBJ2-1; D gene unclear. Looked up from germline, CDR1 is PRHDT and CDR2 is FYEKMQ (reference sequence). V lost 2 bases and J 8 bases, leaving 10 bases between the germline ends. The CDR3 is made up of 13 amino acids. CDR3: CASSLIQEDEQFF. DNA for the CDR3: TGTGCCAGCAGCTTAATTCAGGAAGATGAGCAGTTCTTC.

This clone was observed once. V gene TRBV15 combines with J gene TRBJ2-5; perhaps TRBD2 as D (6 bases). The length of the CDR3 is 14 residues. Trimming cost V 1 base and J 4 bases, with 10 bases left between them. CDR1 LNHNV and CDR2 YYDKDF come from the germline V gene (reference sequence). CDR3 DNA sequence: TGTGCCACCAGCAGAGGCGGAGGGACAGAGACCCAGTACTTC. It specifies CATSRGGGTETQYF.

The V call is TRBV27, the J call TRBJ2-2; 9 positions agree with TRBD1. This CDR3 region has 16 residues. The junction had 12 bases not matched to a gene; V was cut back by 6 bases and J by 7 bases. CDR1 is MNHEY, CDR2 SMNVEV, per germline (reference sequence). The CDR3 reads CASSYLSTGGSGELFF. Written as DNA, the CDR3 is TGTGCCAGCAGCTACCTCTCTACAGGGGGCAGCGGGGAGCTGTTTTTT.

This chain joins TRBV2 and TRBJ2-7; no reliable D call. The CDR3 loop spans 14 amino acids. V dropped 5 bases and J dropped 2 bases, with 13 bases sitting between them. From germline, CDR1 is SNHLY and CDR2 FYNNEI. The CDR3 loop is CASSFLIGPYEQYF. The CDR3 bases are TGTGCCAGCAGTTTCCTAATCGGTCCCTACGAGCAGTACTTC. The full variable domain, completed using reference TRBV2 and TRBJ2-7, is EPEVTQTPSHQVTQMGQEVILRCVPISNHLYFYWYRQILGQKVEFLVSFYNNEISEKSEIFDDQFSVERPDGSNFTLKIRSTKLEDSAMYFCASSFLIGPYEQYFGPGTRLTVT.

The gene calls are TRBV9 and TRBJ1-1; no clear D gene. With 0 bases removed from V and 1 base from J, the gap between germline ends came to 7 bases. The CDR3 spans 14 residues. Germline V CDR1 and CDR2: SGDLS, YYNGEE. The DNA for the CDR3 is TGTGCCAGCAGCGTAGGGGTGAAGAACACTGAAGCTTTCTTT. It codes for CASSVGVKNTEAFF.

The chain couples TRBV27 to TRBJ2-2; D is unresolved. CDR3 size: 13 residues. V lost 3 bases and J lost 6, with 8 bases in between. Germline V lookup: CDR1 MNHEY, CDR2 SMNVEV (reference sequence). CDR3 in amino acids: CASSFGRPGELFF. CDR3 nucleotides: TGTGCCAGCAGTTTCGGCCGACCCGGGGAGCTGTTTTTT.

V and J are TRBV6-7 and TRBJ2-5, with 8 nucleotides matching TRBD1. TRBV6-7 is an ORF, and what it does is uncertain. The CDR3 runs to 14 residues. J gave up 5 bases and V 9 bases, and 11 bases lay outside the gene matches. CDR3 nucleotide sequence: TGTGCCAGATCACATCAGGGGGCGAGCGAGACCCAGTACTTC. It yields the protein CARSHQGASETQYF.

The chain couples TRBV6-1 to TRBJ2-7; TRBD1 agrees at 9 bases. The CDR3 is made up of 17 amino acids. J lost 0 bases, V lost 4 bases, and 10 bases had no gene match. Per germline, CDR1 MNHNS and CDR2 SASEGT. As DNA, the CDR3 is TGTGCCAGCAGTGTTCTCCCCGGGACAGGGAACTCCTACGAGCAGTACTTC. It specifies CASSVLPGTGNSYEQYF.

This chain uses TRBV7-9 with TRBJ1-1; no clear D. The CDR3 consists of 13 residues. Trimming stripped 4 bases from V and 0 bases from J, with 6 bases between. CDR1 SEHNR and CDR2 FQNEAQ come from the germline V gene (reference sequence). The CDR3: CASSSYMNTEAFF. The CDR3 DNA reads TGTGCCAGCAGCTCCTACATGAACACTGAAGCTTTCTTT.

The V gene is TRBV7-2, the J gene TRBJ2-7; D is possibly TRBD1 (6 bases). In germline, CDR1 is SGHTA, CDR2 FQGNSA. V was pared by 4 bases and J by 4 bases, with 17 bases between. This CDR3 comprises 15 residues. The CDR3 coding sequence is TGTGCCAGCAGCTACGCCACAGGGACCAGGTACGAGCAGTACTTC. Encoded protein: CASSYATGTRYEQYF. Full variable domain (missing parts from reference TRBV7-2 and TRBJ2-7): GAGVSQSPSNKVTEKGKDVELRCDPISGHTALYWYRQSLGQGLEFLIYFQGNSAPDKSGLPSDRFSAERTGGSVSTLTIQRTQQEDSAVYLCASSYATGTRYEQYFGPGTRLTVT.

This chain uses TRBV9 with TRBJ2-3; TRBD2 matches at 8 bases. CDR3 size: 15 residues. Germline V lookup: CDR1 SGDLS, CDR2 YYNGEE. The junction had 4 bases not matched to a gene; V was cut back by 3 bases and J by 1 base. CDR3: CASSAGTRRTDTQYF. DNA for the CDR3: TGTGCCAGCAGCGCCGGGACTAGACGCACAGATACGCAGTATTTT.

This chain joins TRBV9 and TRBJ2-3, with D perhaps matching TRBD1 or TRBD2 (6 bases each). The length of the CDR3 is 15 residues. V was clipped by 4 bases and J by 2 bases, with 14 bases between them. The germline CDR1 and CDR2 sequences are SGDLS and YYNGEE. CDR3 nucleotide sequence: TGTGCCAGCAGCCCCCGGGGGCCTGTCACAGATACGCAGTATTTT. Translation gives CASSPRGPVTDTQYF. The full variable domain, rest sourced from reference TRBV9 and TRBJ2-3, is DSGVTQTPKHLITATGQRVTLRCSPRSGDLSVYWYQQSLDQGLQFLIQYYNGEERAKGNILERFSAQQFPDLHSELNLSSLELGDSALYFCASSPRGPVTDTQYFGPGTRLTVL.

This chain uses TRBV30 with TRBJ1-2; D is undetermined. CDR1 and CDR2 from the germline V gene are GTSNPN and SVGIG (reference sequence). The CDR3 is made up of 13 amino acids. V dropped 0 bases and J dropped 4 bases, with 9 bases sitting between them. CDR3 DNA: TGTGCCTGGAGTGTACGAGGGTCCTATGGCTACACCTTC. Protein sequence: CAWSVRGSYGYTF.

This clone was detected once. The chain has TRBV7-9 and TRBJ1-2; weak D call: TRBD1 (5 bases). This CDR3 comprises 16 residues. Per germline, CDR1 SEHNR and CDR2 FQNEAQ (reference sequence). V dropped 5 bases and J dropped 4 bases, with 20 bases sitting between them. CDR3 amino acids: CASSRPADGGSYGYTF. Here the CDR3 DNA reads TGTGCCAGCAGCCGACCAGCCGACGGGGGGAGCTATGGCTACACCTTC.

The gene calls are TRBV13 and TRBJ1-2; TRBD1 agrees at 7 bases. In germline, CDR1 is PRHDT, CDR2 FYEKMQ (reference sequence). Unmatched junction bases numbered 0, after V lost 0 bases and J lost 5 bases. The CDR3 is made up of 13 amino acids. The chain's CDR3 is CASSLGTGYGYTF. In nucleotides, the CDR3 is TGTGCCAGCAGCTTAGGGACAGGGTATGGCTACACCTTC.

V is TRBV6-5 and J is TRBJ1-6, with D possibly being TRBD1 (6 bases). V gave up 6 bases and J gave up 2 bases, with 11 bases separating them. The germline gives CDR1 MNHEY, CDR2 SVGAGI. The CDR3 has 15 residues. The CDR3 spells CASSHREPYNSPLHF. CDR3 coding DNA: TGTGCCAGCAGCCACAGGGAACCCTATAATTCACCCCTCCACTTT.

The CDR3 DNA reads TGTGCCTGGCAGGGCACCGGGGAGCTGTTTTTT. Protein sequence: CAWQGTGELFF. The chain recombines TRBV30 with TRBJ2-2; tentative D call: TRBD1 (5 bases). The CDR3 extends over 11 amino acids. V was trimmed by 5 bases and J by 4 bases, leaving 5 bases between them. Germline CDR1 GTSNPN, CDR2 SVGIG (reference sequence).

The V and J genes are TRBV27 and TRBJ2-2; D assignment may be TRBD1 or TRBD2 (5 bases each). The germline V gene has CDR1 MNHEY and CDR2 SMNVEV (reference sequence). The V and J ends lost 4 bases and 4 bases respectively, with 13 bases between them. CDR3 length: 15 amino acids. The CDR3 DNA follows: TGTGCCAGCAGTTCCCCCGGGGCCCTCACCGGGGAGCTGTTTTTT. Protein product: CASSSPGALTGELFF.

CDR3 in DNA: TGTGCCAGCAGTGGGAAGTCCGATTCCGGGGGCTATGGCTACACCTTC. Translating gives CASSGKSDSGGYGYTF. This chain uses TRBV25-1 with TRBJ1-2, with TRBD1 as a possible D gene (5 bases). Germline V gene data show CDR1 as MGHDK and CDR2 as SYGVNS. V was shortened by 4 bases and J by 4 bases, with 19 bases between the two germline ends. The CDR3 consists of 16 residues.

This clone has a handful of counts. The gene calls are TRBV12-2 and TRBJ2-3; TRBD2, the table's D call, was not compared with the DNA. TRBV12-2 is marked as a pseudogene. The CDR3 contains 14 residues. CDR3 coding DNA: TGTGCACCCACGGGGAGGGCTAGCACAGATACGCAGTATTTT. Protein sequence: CAPTGRASTDTQYF.